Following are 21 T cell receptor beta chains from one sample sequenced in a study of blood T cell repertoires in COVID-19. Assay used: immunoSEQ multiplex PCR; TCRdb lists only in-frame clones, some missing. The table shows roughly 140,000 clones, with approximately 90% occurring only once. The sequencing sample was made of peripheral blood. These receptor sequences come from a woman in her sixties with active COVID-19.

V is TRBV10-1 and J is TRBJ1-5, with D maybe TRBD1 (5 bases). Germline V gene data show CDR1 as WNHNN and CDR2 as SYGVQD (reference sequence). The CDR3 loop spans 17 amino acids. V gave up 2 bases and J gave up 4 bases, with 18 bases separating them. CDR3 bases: TGCGCCAGCAGTGAGGGGGGGGTTATCTGGCGGAATCAGCCCCAGCATTTT. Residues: CASSEGGVIWRNQPQHF.

CDR3: CASSPPGQGRISPLHF. The DNA for the CDR3 is TGTGCCAGCAGTCCACCCGGACAGGGTAGAATTTCACCCCTCCACTTT. The chain uses TRBV7-9 and TRBJ1-6; 8 bases match TRBD1. V was clipped by 6 bases and J by 9 bases; unmatched bases: 13. Per the germline V gene, CDR1 is SEHNR and CDR2 is FQNEAQ (reference sequence). The CDR3 is 16 amino acids.

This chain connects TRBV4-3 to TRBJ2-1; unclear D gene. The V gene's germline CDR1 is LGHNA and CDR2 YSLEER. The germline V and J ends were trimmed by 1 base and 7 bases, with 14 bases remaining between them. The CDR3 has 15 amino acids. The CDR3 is CASSQGLGSGNEQFF. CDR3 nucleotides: TGCGCCAGCAGCCAAGGCCTAGGCTCTGGGAATGAGCAGTTCTTC.

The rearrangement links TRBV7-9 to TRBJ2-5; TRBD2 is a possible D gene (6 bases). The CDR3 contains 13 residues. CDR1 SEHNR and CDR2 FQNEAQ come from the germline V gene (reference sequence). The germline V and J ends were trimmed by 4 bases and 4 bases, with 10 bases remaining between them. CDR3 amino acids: CASSYGGGETQYF. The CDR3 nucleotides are TGTGCCAGCAGCTACGGGGGTGGAGAGACCCAGTACTTC.

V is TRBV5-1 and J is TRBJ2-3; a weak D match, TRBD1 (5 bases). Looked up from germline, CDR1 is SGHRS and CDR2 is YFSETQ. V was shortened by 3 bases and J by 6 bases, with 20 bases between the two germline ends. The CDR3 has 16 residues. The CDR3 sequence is CASSYDSTLMRDTQYF. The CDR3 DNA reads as TGCGCCAGCAGCTACGACAGCACACTCATGAGGGATACGCAGTATTTT.

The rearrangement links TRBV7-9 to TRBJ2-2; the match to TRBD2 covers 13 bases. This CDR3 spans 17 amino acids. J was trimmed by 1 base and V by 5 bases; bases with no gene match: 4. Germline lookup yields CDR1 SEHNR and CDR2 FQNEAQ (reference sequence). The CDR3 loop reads CASSRTSGGQNTGELFF. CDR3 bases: TGTGCCAGCAGCAGGACTAGCGGGGGTCAGAACACCGGGGAGCTGTTTTTT.

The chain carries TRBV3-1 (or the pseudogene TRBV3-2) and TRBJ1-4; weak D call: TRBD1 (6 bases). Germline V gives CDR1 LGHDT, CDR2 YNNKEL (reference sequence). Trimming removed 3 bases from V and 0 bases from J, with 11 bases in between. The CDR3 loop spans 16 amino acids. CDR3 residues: CASSHRTGTTNEKLFF. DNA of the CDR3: TGTGCCAGCAGCCATCGCACAGGGACAACTAATGAAAAACTGTTTTTT.

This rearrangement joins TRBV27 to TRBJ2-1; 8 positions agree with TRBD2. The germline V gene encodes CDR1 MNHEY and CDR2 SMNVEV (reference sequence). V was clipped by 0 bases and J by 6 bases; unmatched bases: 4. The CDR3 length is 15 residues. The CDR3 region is CASSLSPLAVNEQFF. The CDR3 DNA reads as TGTGCCAGCAGTTTATCGCCACTAGCGGTCAATGAGCAGTTCTTC.

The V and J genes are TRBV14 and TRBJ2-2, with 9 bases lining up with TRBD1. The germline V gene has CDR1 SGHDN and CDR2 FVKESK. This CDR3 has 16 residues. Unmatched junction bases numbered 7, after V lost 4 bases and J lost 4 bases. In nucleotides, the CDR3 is TGTGCCAGCAGCCTCTGGACAGGGGTAACCACCGGGGAGCTGTTTTTT. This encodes CASSLWTGVTTGELFF.

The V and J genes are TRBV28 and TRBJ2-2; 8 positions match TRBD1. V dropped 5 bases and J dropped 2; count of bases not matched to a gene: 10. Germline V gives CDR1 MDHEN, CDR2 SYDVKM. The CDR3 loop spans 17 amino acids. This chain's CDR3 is CASSIARTGTNTGELFF. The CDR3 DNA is TGTGCCAGCAGTATTGCCAGGACAGGGACAAACACCGGGGAGCTGTTTTTT.

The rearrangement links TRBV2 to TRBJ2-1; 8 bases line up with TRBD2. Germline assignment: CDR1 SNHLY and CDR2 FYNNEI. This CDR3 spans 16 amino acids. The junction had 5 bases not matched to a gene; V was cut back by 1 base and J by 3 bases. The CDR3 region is CASSEVTSGLYNEQFF. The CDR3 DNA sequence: TGTGCCAGCAGTGAAGTTACTAGCGGACTCTACAATGAGCAGTTCTTC.

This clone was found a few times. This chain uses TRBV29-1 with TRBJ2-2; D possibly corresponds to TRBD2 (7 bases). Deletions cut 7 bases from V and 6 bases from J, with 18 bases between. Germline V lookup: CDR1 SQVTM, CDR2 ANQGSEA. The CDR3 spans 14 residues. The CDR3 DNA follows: TGCAGCGCCGGGGGGACCCGGGGGCCCGGGGAGCTGTTTTTT. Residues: CSAGGTRGPGELFF.

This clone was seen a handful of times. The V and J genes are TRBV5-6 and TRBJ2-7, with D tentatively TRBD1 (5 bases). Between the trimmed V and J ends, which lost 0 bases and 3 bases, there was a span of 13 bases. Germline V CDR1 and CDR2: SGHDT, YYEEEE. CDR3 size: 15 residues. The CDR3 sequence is CASSLETDTIYEQYF. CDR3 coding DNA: TGTGCCAGCAGCTTGGAGACAGACACAATCTACGAGCAGTACTTC. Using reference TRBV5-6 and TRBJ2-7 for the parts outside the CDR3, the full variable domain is DAGVTQSPTHLIKTRGQQVTLRCSPKSGHDTVSWYQQALGQGPQFIFQYYEEEERQRGNFPDRFSGHQFPNYSSELNVNALLLGDSALYLCASSLETDTIYEQYFGPGTRLTVT.

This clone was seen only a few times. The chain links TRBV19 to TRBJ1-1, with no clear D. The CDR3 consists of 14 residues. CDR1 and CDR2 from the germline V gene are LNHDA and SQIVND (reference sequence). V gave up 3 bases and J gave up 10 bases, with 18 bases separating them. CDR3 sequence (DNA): TGTGCCAGTAGTATCGGCCCCCCTTATGAGGTAGCTTTCTTT. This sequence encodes CASSIGPPYEVAFF.

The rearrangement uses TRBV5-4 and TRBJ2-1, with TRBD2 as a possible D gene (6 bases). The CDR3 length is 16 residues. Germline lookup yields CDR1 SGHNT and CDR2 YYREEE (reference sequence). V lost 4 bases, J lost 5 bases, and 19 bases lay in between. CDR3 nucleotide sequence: TGTGCCAGCAGCCCCCCGACTAGTGCCGTTAACAATGAGCAGTTCTTC. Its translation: CASSPPTSAVNNEQFF.

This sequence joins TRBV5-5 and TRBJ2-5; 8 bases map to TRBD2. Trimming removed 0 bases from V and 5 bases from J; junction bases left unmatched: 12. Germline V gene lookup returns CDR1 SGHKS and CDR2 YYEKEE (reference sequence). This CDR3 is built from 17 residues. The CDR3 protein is CASSLVVGRAFGETQYF. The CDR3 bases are TGTGCCAGCAGCTTGGTTGTCGGGAGGGCCTTCGGGGAGACCCAGTACTTC.

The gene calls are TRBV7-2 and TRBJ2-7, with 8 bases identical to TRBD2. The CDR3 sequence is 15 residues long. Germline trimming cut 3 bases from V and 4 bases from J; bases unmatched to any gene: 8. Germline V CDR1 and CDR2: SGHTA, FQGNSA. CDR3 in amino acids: CASSFLDSGMYEQYF. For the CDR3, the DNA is TGTGCCAGCAGCTTTCTGGATAGCGGGATGTACGAGCAGTACTTC.

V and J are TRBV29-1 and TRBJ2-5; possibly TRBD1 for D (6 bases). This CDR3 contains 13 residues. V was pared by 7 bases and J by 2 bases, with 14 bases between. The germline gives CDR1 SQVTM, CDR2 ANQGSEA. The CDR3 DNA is TGCAGCGCCGGACAGAATTCGCAAGAGACCCAGTACTTC. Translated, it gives CSAGQNSQETQYF.

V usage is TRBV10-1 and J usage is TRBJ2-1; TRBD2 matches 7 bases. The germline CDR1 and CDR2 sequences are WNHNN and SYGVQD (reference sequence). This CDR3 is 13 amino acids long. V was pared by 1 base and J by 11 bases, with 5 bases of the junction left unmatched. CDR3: CASSEFVGTKQFF. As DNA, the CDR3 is TGCGCCAGCAGTGAGTTTGTTGGGACTAAGCAGTTCTTC.

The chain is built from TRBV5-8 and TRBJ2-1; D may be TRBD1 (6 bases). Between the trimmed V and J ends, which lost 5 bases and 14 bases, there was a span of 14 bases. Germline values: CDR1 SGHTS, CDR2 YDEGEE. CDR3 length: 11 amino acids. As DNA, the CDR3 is TGTGCCAGCAGTTTTACAGGGTACAAGTTCTTC. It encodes CASSFTGYKFF.

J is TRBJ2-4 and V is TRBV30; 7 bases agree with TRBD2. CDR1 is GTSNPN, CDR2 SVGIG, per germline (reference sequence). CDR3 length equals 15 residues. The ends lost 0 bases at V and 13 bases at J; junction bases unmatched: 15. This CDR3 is CAWSVPTSFRIPQYF. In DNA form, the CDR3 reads TGTGCCTGGAGTGTACCGACTAGCTTCAGAATCCCCCAGTACTTC. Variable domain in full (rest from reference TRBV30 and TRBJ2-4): SQTIHQWPATLVQPVGSPLSLECTVEGTSNPNLYWYRQAAGRGLQLLFYSVGIGQISSEVPQNLSASRPQDRQFILSSKKLLLSDSGFYLCAWSVPTSFRIPQYFGAGTRLSVL.